The TCR beta chain described here comes from a study of blood T cell repertoires in COVID-19. About the research overall: COVID-19 samples collected from the United States, Italy and Spain covered acute and convalescent phases.

Participant reports of clinical history set cohort assignment. Concerning this clone: A junction end diverges from the germline sequence, so it may reflect a read error.

This CDR3 region has 16 residues. Germline loops: CDR1 SGHRS, CDR2 YFSETQ. Profiling relied on immunoSEQ multiplex PCR, and the TCRdb table lists in-frame clones only, not all of them. In the table there are about 260,000 clones, under 90% of which are singletons. The chain links TRBV5-1 to TRBJ2-1; 7 nucleotides line up with TRBD2. Specimen: PBMCs or T cells enriched from blood (not recorded which). The TCR comes from a man aged 25 to 40 with acute COVID-19. The CDR3 nucleotides are TGTGCCAGCAGCTTTCCAGGGAGGGCCCAAAGGAATGAGCAGTTCTTC. Amino acid sequence: CASSFPGRAQRNEQFF.